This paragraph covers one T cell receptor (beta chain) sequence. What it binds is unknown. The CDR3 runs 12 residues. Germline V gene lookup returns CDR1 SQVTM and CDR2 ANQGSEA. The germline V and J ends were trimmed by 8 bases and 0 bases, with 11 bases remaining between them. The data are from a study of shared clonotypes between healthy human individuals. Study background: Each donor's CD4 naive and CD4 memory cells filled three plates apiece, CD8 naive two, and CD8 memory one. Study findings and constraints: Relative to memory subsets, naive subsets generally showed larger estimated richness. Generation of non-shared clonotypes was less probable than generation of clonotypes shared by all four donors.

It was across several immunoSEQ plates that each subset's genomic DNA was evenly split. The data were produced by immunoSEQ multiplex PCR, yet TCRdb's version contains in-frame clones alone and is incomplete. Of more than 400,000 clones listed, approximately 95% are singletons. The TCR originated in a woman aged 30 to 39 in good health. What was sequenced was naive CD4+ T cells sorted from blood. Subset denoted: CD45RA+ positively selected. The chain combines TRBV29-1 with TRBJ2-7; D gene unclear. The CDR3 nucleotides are TGCAGCACCAGGTCTAGCTCCTACGAGCAGTACTTC. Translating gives CSTRSSSYEQYF.